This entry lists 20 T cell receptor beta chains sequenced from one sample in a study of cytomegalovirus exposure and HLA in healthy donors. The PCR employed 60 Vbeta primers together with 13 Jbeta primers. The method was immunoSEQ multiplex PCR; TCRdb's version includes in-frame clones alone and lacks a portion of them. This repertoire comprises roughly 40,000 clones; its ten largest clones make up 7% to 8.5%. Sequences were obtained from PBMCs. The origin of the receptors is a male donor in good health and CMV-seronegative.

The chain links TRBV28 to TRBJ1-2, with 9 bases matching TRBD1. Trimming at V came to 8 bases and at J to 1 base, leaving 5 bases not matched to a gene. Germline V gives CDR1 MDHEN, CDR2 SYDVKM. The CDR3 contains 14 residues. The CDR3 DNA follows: TGTGCCAGCCAGGACAGGGGAAATAACTATGGCTACACCTTC. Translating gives CASQDRGNNYGYTF.

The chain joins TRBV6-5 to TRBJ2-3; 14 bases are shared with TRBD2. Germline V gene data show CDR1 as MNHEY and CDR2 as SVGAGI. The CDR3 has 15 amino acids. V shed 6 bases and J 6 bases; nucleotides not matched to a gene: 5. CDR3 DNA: TGTGCCAGCAGATCGACTAGCGGGAGGGCCGATACGCAGTATTTT. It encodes CASRSTSGRADTQYF.

CDR3 in DNA: TGTGCCAGTAGTATCGGACAGGACGCCTACGAGCAGTACTTC. It translates to CASSIGQDAYEQYF. The gene calls are TRBV19 and TRBJ2-7; 7 bases line up with TRBD1. Germline CDR1 reads LNHDA; CDR2 reads SQIVND (reference sequence). The CDR3 is made up of 14 amino acids. Trimming took 3 bases from V and 2 from J; bases not matched to a gene: 4.

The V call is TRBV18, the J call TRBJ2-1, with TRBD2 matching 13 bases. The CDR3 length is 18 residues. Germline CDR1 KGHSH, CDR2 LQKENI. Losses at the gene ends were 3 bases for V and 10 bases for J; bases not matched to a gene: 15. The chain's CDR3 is CASSPGLAGSTRAREQFF. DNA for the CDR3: TGTGCCAGCTCACCGGGACTAGCGGGATCCACCCGAGCTCGGGAGCAGTTCTTC.

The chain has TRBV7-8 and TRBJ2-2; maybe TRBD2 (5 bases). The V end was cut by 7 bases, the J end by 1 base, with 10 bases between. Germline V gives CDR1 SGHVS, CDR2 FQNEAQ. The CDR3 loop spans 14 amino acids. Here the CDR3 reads CASKGGGNTGELFF. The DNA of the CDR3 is TGTGCCAGCAAGGGCGGAGGGAACACCGGGGAGCTGTTTTTT. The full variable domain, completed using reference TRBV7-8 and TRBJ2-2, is GAGVSQSPRYKVAKRGQDVALRCDPISGHVSLFWYQQALGQGPEFLTYFQNEAQLDKSGLPSDRFFAERPEGSVSTLKIQRTQQEDSAVYLCASKGGGNTGELFFGEGSRLTVL.

CDR3 sequence (DNA): TGCGCCAGCAGCTTGCCCGGGAGAGGAGATACGCAGTATTTT. Protein sequence: CASSLPGRGDTQYF. The chain has TRBV5-1 and TRBJ2-3; D is possibly TRBD2 (6 bases). The germline gives CDR1 SGHRS, CDR2 YFSETQ. Trimming pared 1 base from V and 5 bases from J, leaving 11 bases between. The CDR3 consists of 14 residues.

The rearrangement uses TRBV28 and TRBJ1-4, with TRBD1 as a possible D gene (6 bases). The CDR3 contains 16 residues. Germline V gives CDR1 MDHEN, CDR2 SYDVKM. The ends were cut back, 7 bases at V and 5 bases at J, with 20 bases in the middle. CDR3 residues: CASTPVHGGANEKLFF. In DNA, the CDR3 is TGTGCCAGCACCCCCGTTCATGGGGGCGCGAATGAAAAACTGTTTTTT.

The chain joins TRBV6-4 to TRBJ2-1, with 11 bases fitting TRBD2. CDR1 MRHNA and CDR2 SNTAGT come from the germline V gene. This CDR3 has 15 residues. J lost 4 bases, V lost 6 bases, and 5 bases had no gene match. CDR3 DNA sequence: TGTGCCAGCAGCCCTGGACTAGCGGGTTACAATGAGCAGTTCTTC. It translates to CASSPGLAGYNEQFF.

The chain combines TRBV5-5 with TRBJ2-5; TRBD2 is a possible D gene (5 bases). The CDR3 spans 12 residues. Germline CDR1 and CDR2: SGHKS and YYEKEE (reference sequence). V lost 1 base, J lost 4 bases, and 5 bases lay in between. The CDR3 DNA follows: TGTGCCAGCAGCTTGCGGGGAGAGACCCAGTACTTC. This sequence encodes CASSLRGETQYF.

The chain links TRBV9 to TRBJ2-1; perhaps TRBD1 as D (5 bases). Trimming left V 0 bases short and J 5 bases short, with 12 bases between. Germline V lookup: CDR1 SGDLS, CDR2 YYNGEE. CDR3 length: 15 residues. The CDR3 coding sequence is TGTGCCAGCAGCGTAGGGACACAACCAAACAATGAGCAGTTCTTC. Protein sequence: CASSVGTQPNNEQFF.

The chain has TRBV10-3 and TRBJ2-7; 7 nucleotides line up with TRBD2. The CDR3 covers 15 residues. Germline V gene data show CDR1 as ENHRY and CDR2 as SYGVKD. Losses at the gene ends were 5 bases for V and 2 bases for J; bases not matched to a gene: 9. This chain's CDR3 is CAISPSVSGAYEQYF. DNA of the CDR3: TGTGCCATCAGTCCTAGTGTAAGCGGGGCCTACGAGCAGTACTTC.

CDR3 in DNA: TGTGCCAGCAGCTTCATCCCCTACGAGCAGTACTTC. Translating it yields CASSFIPYEQYF. V is TRBV11-2 and J is TRBJ2-7; D remains ambiguous. V was trimmed by 3 bases and J by 2 bases, leaving 5 bases between them. This CDR3 has 12 residues. The V gene's germline CDR1 is SGHAT and CDR2 FQNNGV.

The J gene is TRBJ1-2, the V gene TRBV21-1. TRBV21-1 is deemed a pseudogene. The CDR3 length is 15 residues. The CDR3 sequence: CASSRSWKGVYGYTF. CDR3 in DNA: TGTGCCAGCAGCAGAAGCTGGAAGGGAGTCTATGGCTACACCTTC.

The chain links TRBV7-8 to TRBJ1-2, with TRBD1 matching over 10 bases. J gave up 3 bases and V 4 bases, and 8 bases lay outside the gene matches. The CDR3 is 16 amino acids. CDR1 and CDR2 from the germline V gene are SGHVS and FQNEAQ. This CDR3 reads CASSSPPGQGDYGYTF. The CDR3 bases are TGTGCCAGCAGCTCACCCCCCGGACAGGGGGACTATGGCTACACCTTC.

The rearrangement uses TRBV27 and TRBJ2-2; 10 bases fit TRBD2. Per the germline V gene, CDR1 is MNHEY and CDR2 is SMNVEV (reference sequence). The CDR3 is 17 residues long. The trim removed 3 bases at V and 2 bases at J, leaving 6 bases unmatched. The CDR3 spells CASSLASGRVNTGELFF. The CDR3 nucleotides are TGTGCCAGCAGTTTGGCTAGCGGGAGAGTAAACACCGGGGAGCTGTTTTTT.

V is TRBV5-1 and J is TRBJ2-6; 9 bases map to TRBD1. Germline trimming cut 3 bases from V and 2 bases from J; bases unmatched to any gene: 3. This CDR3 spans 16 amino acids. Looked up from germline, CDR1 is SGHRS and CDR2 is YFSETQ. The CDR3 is CASSSGTGTGANVLTF. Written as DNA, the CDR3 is TGCGCCAGCAGCTCCGGGACAGGGACTGGGGCCAACGTCCTGACTTTC. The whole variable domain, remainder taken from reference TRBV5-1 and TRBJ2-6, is KAGVTQTPRYLIKTRGQQVTLSCSPISGHRSVSWYQQTPGQGLQFLFEYFSETQRNKGNFPGRFSGRQFSNSRSEMNVSTLELGDSALYLCASSSGTGTGANVLTFGAGSRLTVL.

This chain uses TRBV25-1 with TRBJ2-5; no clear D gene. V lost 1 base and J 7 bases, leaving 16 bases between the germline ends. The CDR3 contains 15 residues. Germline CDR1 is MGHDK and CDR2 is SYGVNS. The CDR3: CASSESGSRKRTQYF. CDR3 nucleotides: TGTGCCAGCAGTGAATCTGGCAGCCGCAAGCGGACCCAGTACTTC.

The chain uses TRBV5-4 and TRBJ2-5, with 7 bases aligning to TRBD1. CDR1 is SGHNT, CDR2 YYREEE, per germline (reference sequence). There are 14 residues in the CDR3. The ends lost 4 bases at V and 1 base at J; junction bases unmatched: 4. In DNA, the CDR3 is TGTGCCAGCAGCCCGGGACAGATCCAAGAGACCCAGTACTTC. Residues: CASSPGQIQETQYF. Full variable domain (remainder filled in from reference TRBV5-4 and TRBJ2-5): ETGVTQSPTHLIKTRGQQVTLRCSSQSGHNTVSWYQQALGQGPQFIFQYYREEENGRGNFPPRFSGLQFPNYSSELNVNALELDDSALYLCASSPGQIQETQYFGPGTRLLVL.

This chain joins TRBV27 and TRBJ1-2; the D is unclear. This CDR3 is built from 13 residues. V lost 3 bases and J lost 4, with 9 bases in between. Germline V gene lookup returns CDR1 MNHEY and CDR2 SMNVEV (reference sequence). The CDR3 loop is CASSFEGSYGYTF. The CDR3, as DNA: TGTGCCAGCAGTTTTGAGGGATCCTATGGCTACACCTTC.

The CDR3 DNA follows: TGTGCCAGCCGGAAGGGGGTCAGAGGCACTGAAGCTTTCTTT. As protein: CASRKGVRGTEAFF. The J gene is TRBJ1-1, the V gene TRBV14, with D perhaps matching TRBD1 (6 bases). V gave up 8 bases and J gave up 4 bases, with 17 bases separating them. CDR3 length: 14 residues. Germline V gene lookup returns CDR1 SGHDN and CDR2 FVKESK. The variable domain in full, completed from reference TRBV14 and TRBJ1-1, reads EAGVTQFPSHSVIEKGQTVTLRCDPISGHDNLYWYRRVMGKEIKFLLHFVKESKQDESGMPNNRFLAERTGGTYSTLKVQPAELEDSGVYFCASRKGVRGTEAFFGQGTRLTVV.